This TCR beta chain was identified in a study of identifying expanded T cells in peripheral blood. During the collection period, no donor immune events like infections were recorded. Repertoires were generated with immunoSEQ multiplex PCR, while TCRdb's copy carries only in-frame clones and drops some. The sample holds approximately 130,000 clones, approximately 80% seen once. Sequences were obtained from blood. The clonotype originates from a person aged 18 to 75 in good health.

The CDR3 reads CASSPRGTGYGYTF. CDR3 bases: TGCGCCAGCAGCCCCAGGGGGACAGGGTATGGCTACACCTTC. The V call is TRBV5-1, the J call TRBJ1-2, with 9 bases that match TRBD1. From germline, CDR1 is SGHRS and CDR2 YFSETQ. J gave up 5 bases and V 4 bases, and 6 bases lay outside the gene matches. The CDR3 is 14 residues long. Combining the CDR3 with reference TRBV5-1 and TRBJ1-2 gives the whole variable domain KAGVTQTPRYLIKTRGQQVTLSCSPISGHRSVSWYQQTPGQGLQFLFEYFSETQRNKGNFPGRFSGRQFSNSRSEMNVSTLELGDSALYLCASSPRGTGYGYTFGSGTRLTVV.